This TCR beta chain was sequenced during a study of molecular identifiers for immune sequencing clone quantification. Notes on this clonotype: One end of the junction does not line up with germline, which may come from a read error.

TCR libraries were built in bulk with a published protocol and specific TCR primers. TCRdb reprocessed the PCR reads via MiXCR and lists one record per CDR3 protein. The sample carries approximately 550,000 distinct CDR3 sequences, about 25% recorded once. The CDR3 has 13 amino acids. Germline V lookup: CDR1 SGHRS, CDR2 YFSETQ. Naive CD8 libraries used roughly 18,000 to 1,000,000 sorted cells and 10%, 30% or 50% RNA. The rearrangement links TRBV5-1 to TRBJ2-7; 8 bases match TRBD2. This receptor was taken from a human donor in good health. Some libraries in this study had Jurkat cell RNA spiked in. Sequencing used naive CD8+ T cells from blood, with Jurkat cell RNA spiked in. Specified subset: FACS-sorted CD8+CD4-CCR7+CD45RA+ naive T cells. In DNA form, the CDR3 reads TGCGCCGGCAGCCCCGGGGGGGGCTACGAGCAGTACTTC. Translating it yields CAGSPGGGYEQYF.